This T cell receptor (beta chain) was observed in a study of blood T cell repertoires in COVID-19. In assigning cohorts, the study relied on participant-reported clinical history. Cohort 3 recovered donors had two negative PCRs, clearance, or symptom resolution. Trimming shortened V by 5 bases and J by 1 base, and 18 bases separated the two germline ends. This CDR3 is built from 16 residues. Germline V gives CDR1 SGHVS, CDR2 FNYEAQ. The count of this clone is one. The table came from immunoSEQ multiplex PCR; TCRdb's copy has only in-frame clones and leaves some out. The table includes about 240,000 clones, around nine tenths detected once.

Sequences were obtained from PBMCs or T cells enriched from blood (not recorded which). The rearrangement uses TRBV7-6 and TRBJ2-7; perhaps TRBD1 as D (6 bases). The TCR originated in a man aged 35-49 years who had recovered from COVID-19. This CDR3 reads CASSPQTTGGSYEQYF. The CDR3 DNA is TGTGCCAGCAGCCCTCAGACGACAGGAGGTTCCTACGAGCAGTACTTC.